The 12 T cell receptor beta chains reported below all come from one sample, sequenced in a study of CD8 T cells in ankylosing spondylitis. Each CDR3 protein gets one entry after TCRdb re-called the 5' RACE reads with MiXCR. The sample includes 250,000 to 300,000 distinct CDR3 sequences, roughly 20% seen only once; the top ten take under 8.5%. The sample consisted of blood, either unsorted or a sorted T cell fraction (not recorded which). These receptors all come from a male donor with ankylosing spondylitis or in good health (not recorded which).

This clonotype was recorded many times. The chain employs TRBV7-7 and TRBJ2-1, with TRBD2 matching over 14 bases. This CDR3 has 19 amino acids. After removal of 3 bases from V and 4 bases from J, the junction contained 11 bases not matched to a gene. The germline V gene has CDR1 SSHAT and CDR2 FNYEAQ (reference sequence). CDR3 DNA: TGTGCCAGCAGCTTGGGGACTAGCGGGAGAGGTTTTGATTACAATGAGCAGTTCTTC. This translates into CASSLGTSGRGFDYNEQFF.

This clonotype was observed at least ten times. The chain links TRBV20-1 to TRBJ2-4; 11 bases map to TRBD2. Per germline, CDR1 DFQATT and CDR2 SNEGSKA (reference sequence). The junction had 8 bases not matched to a gene; V was cut back by 6 bases and J by 7 bases. The CDR3 length is 14 residues. For the CDR3, the DNA is TGCAGTGCGCCTCTAGCGGGGGGAAGGAACATTCAGTACTTC. Translated: CSAPLAGGRNIQYF.

The rearrangement links TRBV6-1 to TRBJ2-5; 11 bases align to TRBD2. The germline CDR1 and CDR2 sequences are MNHNS and SASEGT. The CDR3 consists of 17 residues. V shed 0 bases, J shed 6 bases, and the junction held 9 bases outside the gene matches. The CDR3 DNA reads as TGTGCCAGCAGTGAAGCTGGGTCACTAGCGGGAGATAAGACCCAGTACTTC. It codes for CASSEAGSLAGDKTQYF.

The chain uses TRBV6-2 or TRBV6-3 and TRBJ1-1; 8 positions agree with TRBD1. Germline-derived CDR1 and CDR2 are MNHEY and SVGEGT. Germline trimming cut 6 bases from V and 1 base from J; bases unmatched to any gene: 7. The CDR3 covers 15 residues. The CDR3 region is CASRSGGRGNTEAFF. The CDR3, as DNA: TGTGCCAGCAGATCAGGGGGCCGGGGGAACACTGAAGCTTTCTTT.

There are a few counts of this clonotype. A read error may be the cause here, since a much bigger clone is one base away. V and J are TRBV28 and TRBJ1-2, with D perhaps TRBD1 (5 bases). Germline V gene sequence: CDR1 MDHEN, CDR2 SYDVKM. The CDR3 is 15 residues long. Trimming took off 5 bases at V and 7 bases at J, with 20 bases between the two ends. The CDR3: CASSLAGGQGIGYTF. The CDR3 nucleotides read TGTGCCAGCAGTCTGGCGGGTGGGCAGGGAATTGGCTACACCTTC.

The chain has TRBV20-1 and TRBJ1-6; possibly TRBD1 for D (6 bases). The V and J ends lost 0 bases and 0 bases respectively, with 12 bases between them. Germline-derived CDR1 and CDR2 are DFQATT and SNEGSKA (reference sequence). The CDR3 is 17 amino acids. DNA of the CDR3: TGCAGTGCTAGAGATAACAGGGAAAGCTCCTATAATTCACCCCTCCACTTT. Translation: CSARDNRESSYNSPLHF.

The rearrangement joins TRBV25-1 to TRBJ2-1, with TRBD2 matching over 8 bases. The length of the CDR3 is 17 residues. Trimming removed 3 bases from V and 2 bases from J; junction bases left unmatched: 9. In germline, CDR1 is MGHDK, CDR2 SYGVNS. Here the CDR3 DNA reads TGTGCCAGCAGTGAGAATTCGGGCGGGAGGCCCTACAATGAGCAGTTCTTC. Protein sequence: CASSENSGGRPYNEQFF.

About this clonotype: A read error may account for a junction end that differs from germline. The chain employs TRBV10-3 and TRBJ1-5, with 8 bases fitting TRBD1. Germline V lookup: CDR1 ENHRY, CDR2 SYGVKD. The CDR3 loop spans 14 amino acids. CDR3 in DNA: TGTACCATCAGTCAGGGGGCCACCAATCAGCCCCAGCATTTT. Encoded protein: CTISQGATNQPQHF.

This clonotype was counted ten times or more. The genes are TRBV7-6 and TRBJ1-1; no reliable D call. Trimming removed 5 bases at V and 3 bases at J, with 10 bases between. CDR1 SGHVS and CDR2 FNYEAQ come from the germline V gene. This CDR3 comprises 13 residues. The CDR3: CASSIGRDTEAFF. The CDR3 coding sequence is TGTGCCAGCAGCATAGGCCGGGACACTGAAGCTTTCTTT. Looking up the rest from reference TRBV7-6 and TRBJ1-1 gives the full variable domain: GAGVSQSPRYKVTKRGQDVALRCDPISGHVSLYWYRQALGQGPEFLTYFNYEAQQDKSGLPNDRFSAERPEGSISTLTIQRTEQRDSAMYRCASSIGRDTEAFFGQGTRLTVV.

This clonotype occurred a few times. V gene TRBV18 combines with J gene TRBJ2-5; tentatively, D is TRBD1 (6 bases). Trimming removed 1 base at V and 5 bases at J, with 11 bases between. In germline, CDR1 is KGHSH, CDR2 LQKENI. The CDR3 consists of 14 residues. The CDR3 sequence is CASSPLGQGETQYF. In DNA form, the CDR3 reads TGTGCCAGCTCACCACTGGGACAAGGGGAGACCCAGTACTTC.

This clonotype has more than one count but fewer than ten. V usage is TRBV28 and J usage is TRBJ2-3, with D possibly matching TRBD2 (6 bases). Germline V gives CDR1 MDHEN, CDR2 SYDVKM. V lost 3 bases to trimming and J lost 2 bases, with 15 bases between them. The CDR3 has 16 residues. For the CDR3, the DNA is TGTGCCAGCAGTTTGAACCCGGGAGCCCTCACAGATACGCAGTATTTT. Its translation: CASSLNPGALTDTQYF.

V and J are TRBV5-1 and TRBJ2-3; 7 nucleotides match TRBD1. The germline V gene encodes CDR1 SGHRS and CDR2 YFSETQ. The CDR3 sequence is 16 residues long. The J segment lost 0 bases and the V segment lost 3 bases, leaving 7 bases of the junction unmatched. The CDR3 DNA reads TGCGCCAGCAGCTCCTCATGGGGACAGAGCACAGATACGCAGTATTTT. Amino acids: CASSSSWGQSTDTQYF.